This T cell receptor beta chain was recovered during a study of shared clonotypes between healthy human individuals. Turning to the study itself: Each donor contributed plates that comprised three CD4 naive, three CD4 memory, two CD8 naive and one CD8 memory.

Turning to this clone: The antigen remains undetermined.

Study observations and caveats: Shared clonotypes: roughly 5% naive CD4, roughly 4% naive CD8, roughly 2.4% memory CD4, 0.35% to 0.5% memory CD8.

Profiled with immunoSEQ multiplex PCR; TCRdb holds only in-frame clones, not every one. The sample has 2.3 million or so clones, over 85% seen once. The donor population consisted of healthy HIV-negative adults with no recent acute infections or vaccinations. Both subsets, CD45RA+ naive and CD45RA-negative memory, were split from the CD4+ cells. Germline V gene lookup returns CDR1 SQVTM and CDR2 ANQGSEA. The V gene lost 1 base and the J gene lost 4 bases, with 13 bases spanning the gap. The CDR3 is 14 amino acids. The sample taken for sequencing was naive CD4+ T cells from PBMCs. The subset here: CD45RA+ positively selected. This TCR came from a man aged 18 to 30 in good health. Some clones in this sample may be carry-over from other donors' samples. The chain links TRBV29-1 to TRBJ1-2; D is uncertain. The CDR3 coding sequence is TGCAGCGTTGAAGGCCACCCGGTTGGCTATGGCTACACCTTC. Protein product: CSVEGHPVGYGYTF.